Sequencing of this TCR beta chain was carried out in a study of CD8+ T cells in alopecia areata. As part of sample collection, lesional scalp punch biopsies and peripheral blood were taken from alopecia areata patients. Study findings and constraints: Compared with mice, patients displayed less clear TCR sharing, possibly for HLA-related reasons.

Details on this clone: Its antigen is still unknown.

Sequencing relied on a cDNA template that was reverse transcribed from extracted RNA. Some clones are missing from TCRdb's copy, which holds only in-frame ones; the method was immunoSEQ multiplex PCR. This table holds 34,000 or so clones, roughly half found once. With 8 bases clipped from V and 6 bases from J, the junction kept 5 bases outside the gene matches. The CDR3 is 15 residues long. Per germline, CDR1 MNHEY and CDR2 SVGAGI. V is TRBV6-5 and J is TRBJ2-3; 16 nucleotides align to TRBD2. The sequenced material came from NKG2D-high CD8+ T cells sorted from blood. The clonotype originates from a human donor with alopecia areata. The CDR3 sequence is CASGGLAGGPDTQYF. CDR3 DNA sequence: TGTGCCAGCGGGGGACTAGCGGGAGGGCCGGATACGCAGTATTTT.